Each of the 14 T cell receptor beta chains below was sequenced from the same sample in a study of blood T cell repertoires in COVID-19. Sequenced by immunoSEQ multiplex PCR; TCRdb stores in-frame clones only, minus some. This table holds 140,000 to 150,000 clones, roughly 85% found once. Sample: PBMCs or T cells enriched from blood (not recorded which). These receptor sequences come from a man aged 50 to 59 who had recovered from COVID-19.

The chain couples TRBV9 to TRBJ1-1, with 8 bases fitting TRBD1. CDR3 length: 13 residues. The junction had 1 base not matched to a gene; V was cut back by 0 bases and J by 6 bases. Germline V gene lookup returns CDR1 SGDLS and CDR2 YYNGEE. CDR3 DNA: TGTGCCAGCAGCGTAGCAGGGGGCTCTGAAGCTTTCTTT. It is translated as CASSVAGGSEAFF.

This chain connects TRBV12-3 or TRBV12-4 to TRBJ2-1, with D possibly matching TRBD2 (6 bases). V was shortened by 6 bases and J by 6 bases, with 12 bases between the two germline ends. The CDR3 runs to 13 residues. The CDR3 region is CASRQSGVNEQFF. Here the CDR3 DNA reads TGTGCCAGCAGACAATCGGGGGTCAATGAGCAGTTCTTC.

The chain joins TRBV29-1 to TRBJ2-3; D is unclear. The CDR3 has 12 amino acids. Germline CDR1 is SQVTM and CDR2 is ANQGSEA. Trimming left V 3 bases short and J 2 bases short, with 6 bases between. The CDR3 bases are TGCAGCGTTGAGTCAGACACAGATACGCAGTATTTT. This sequence encodes CSVESDTDTQYF.

J is TRBJ2-7 and V is TRBV4-3; D perhaps matches TRBD1 (6 bases). The CDR3 extends over 13 amino acids. V was cut by 2 bases and J by 6 bases, with 11 bases left in between. CDR1 LGHNA and CDR2 YSLEER come from the germline V gene. The CDR3 bases are TGCGCCAGCAGCCAATCAGGGGTGACCGAGCAGTACTTC. Translated, it gives CASSQSGVTEQYF.

V and J are TRBV20-1 and TRBJ1-6; D unclear. The CDR3 runs 16 residues. Germline assignment: CDR1 DFQATT and CDR2 SNEGSKA (reference sequence). Trimming removed 3 bases from V and 0 bases from J, with 12 bases in between. The CDR3: CSASSTEYSYNSPLHF. CDR3 in DNA: TGCAGTGCTAGTAGTACCGAGTACTCCTATAATTCACCCCTCCACTTT.

J is TRBJ2-3 and V is TRBV6-5; a possible D gene is TRBD2 (5 bases). CDR3 length equals 12 residues. V lost 5 bases and J 6 bases, leaving 9 bases between the germline ends. Per germline, CDR1 MNHEY and CDR2 SVGAGI. CDR3 residues: CASSLAGDTQYF. The CDR3 DNA is TGTGCCAGCAGTCTAGCCGGGGATACGCAGTATTTT.

This sequence joins TRBV29-1 and TRBJ1-4, with D unclear. The CDR3 runs to 11 residues. Germline CDR1 SQVTM, CDR2 ANQGSEA. Between the trimmed V and J ends, which lost 5 bases and 5 bases, there was a span of 6 bases. The CDR3 loop is CSVHWNEKLFF. The CDR3 nucleotides are TGCAGCGTTCACTGGAATGAAAAACTGTTTTTT.

The chain joins TRBV7-2 to TRBJ2-1; 7 nucleotides align to TRBD2. The J segment lost 7 bases and the V segment lost 6 bases, leaving 6 bases of the junction unmatched. Germline V CDR1 and CDR2: SGHTA, FQGNSA. The length of the CDR3 is 13 residues. CDR3 in DNA: TGTGCCAGCAGGTTCTACGGGAGGAATGAGCAGTTCTTC. Protein product: CASRFYGRNEQFF.

The chain uses TRBV3-1 (or the pseudogene TRBV3-2) and TRBJ1-3; no clear D. This CDR3 is built from 12 residues. The germline gives CDR1 LGHDT, CDR2 YNNKEL (reference sequence). With 6 bases removed from V and 2 bases from J, the gap between germline ends came to 5 bases. CDR3 nucleotides: TGTGCCAGCAGGGGAGCTGGAAACACCATATATTTT. It yields the protein CASRGAGNTIYF.

The J gene is TRBJ2-6, the V gene TRBV6-5, with D tentatively TRBD1 (5 bases). Trimming left V 7 bases short and J 2 bases short, with 12 bases between. The CDR3 is 15 residues long. CDR1 is MNHEY and CDR2 is SVGAGI in the germline V gene. The DNA for the CDR3 is TGTGCCAGCACGCTGGGGCAGCCTGGGGCCAACGTCCTGACTTTC. Translating gives CASTLGQPGANVLTF.

The rearrangement links TRBV7-6 to TRBJ1-1, with D maybe TRBD1 (5 bases). CDR3 length: 15 amino acids. V lost 5 bases and J lost 1, with 14 bases in between. CDR1 SGHVS and CDR2 FNYEAQ come from the germline V gene. In DNA, the CDR3 is TGTGCCAGCAGCCCGAGGCGGGGCCCGAACACTGAAGCTTTCTTT. Translation: CASSPRRGPNTEAFF. Looking up the rest from reference TRBV7-6 and TRBJ1-1 gives the full variable domain: GAGVSQSPRYKVTKRGQDVALRCDPISGHVSLYWYRQALGQGPEFLTYFNYEAQQDKSGLPNDRFSAERPEGSISTLTIQRTEQRDSAMYRCASSPRRGPNTEAFFGQGTRLTVV.

The rearrangement joins TRBV5-1 to TRBJ1-2; 8 nucleotides align to TRBD1. Unmatched junction bases numbered 8, after V lost 2 bases and J lost 5 bases. This CDR3 has 15 amino acids. CDR1 SGHRS and CDR2 YFSETQ come from the germline V gene. The CDR3 bases are TGCGCCAGCAGCTTACCCGGGACAGGAATTTATGGCTACACCTTC. Amino acids: CASSLPGTGIYGYTF.

J is TRBJ1-1 and V is TRBV19; 8 nucleotides agree with TRBD1. V was pared by 4 bases and J by 7 bases, with 8 bases of the junction left unmatched. Germline CDR1 LNHDA, CDR2 SQIVND (reference sequence). This CDR3 has 14 residues. CDR3 region: CASSTTGGGNEAFF. For the CDR3, the DNA is TGTGCCAGTAGTACCACAGGGGGGGGAAATGAAGCTTTCTTT.

The V gene is TRBV6-5, the J gene TRBJ2-7, with D unresolved. Trimming removed 4 bases at V and 5 bases at J, with 12 bases between. The CDR3 is 13 residues long. Germline lookup yields CDR1 MNHEY and CDR2 SVGAGI. In DNA form, the CDR3 reads TGTGCCAGCAGTTCAATTCTGAGAGACGAGCAGTACTTC. Its translation is CASSSILRDEQYF.